These 5 T cell receptor beta chains originate from one sample sequenced in a study of human T cells and chemical hapten exposure. The starting material, unfractionated whole blood, was used for total RNA extraction. Via MiXCR, TCRdb re-called the 5' RACE reads, giving one row per CDR3 protein. Of about 80,000 distinct CDR3 sequences in the sample, about 8.4% were seen once. The receptors here all came from a male donor in good health.

The chain couples TRBV4-3 to TRBJ1-3; no firm D call. Trimming shortened V by 4 bases and J by 0 bases, and 13 bases separated the two germline ends. The CDR3 loop spans 16 amino acids. From germline, CDR1 is LGHNA and CDR2 YSLEER. The CDR3 DNA reads as TGCGCCAGCAGCCTCTCCCGGGCCCACTCTGGAAACACCATATATTTT. Its translation is CASSLSRAHSGNTIYF.

This clonotype was observed a few times. The V gene is TRBV7-6, the J gene TRBJ1-1; D is perhaps TRBD1 (6 bases). Germline V gene sequence: CDR1 SGHVS, CDR2 FNYEAQ. V was shortened by 6 bases and J by 4 bases, with 30 bases between the two germline ends. The CDR3 contains 19 residues. The CDR3 nucleotides read TGTGCCAGCAGTTTAAACCCGGAGGATGCAGGGGTCGTTAGCACTGAAGCTTTCTTT. Its protein is CASSLNPEDAGVVSTEAFF.

A few counts support this clonotype. CDR3 nucleotide sequence: TGTGCCAGCAGCTCAGAGGACAGGGCCTATGGCTACACCTTC. Its translation: CASSSEDRAYGYTF. The V call is TRBV7-8, the J call TRBJ1-2; the match to TRBD1 covers 8 bases. Germline trimming cut 4 bases from V and 4 bases from J; bases unmatched to any gene: 5. Germline CDR1 is SGHVS and CDR2 is FQNEAQ. The CDR3 totals 14 residues.

This clonotype has a handful of counts. J is TRBJ2-6 and V is TRBV3-1, with 8 bases identical to TRBD1. Unmatched junction bases numbered 2, after V lost 4 bases and J lost 0 bases. The CDR3 has 16 residues. The germline gives CDR1 LGHDT, CDR2 YNNKEL (reference sequence). As DNA, the CDR3 is TGTGCCAGCAGCCCGGACAGGGTCTCTGGGGCCAACGTCCTGACTTTC. Translating gives CASSPDRVSGANVLTF.

The chain has TRBV12-3 or TRBV12-4 and TRBJ1-2, with a tentative D call TRBD1 (5 bases). V shed 3 bases and J shed 2 bases, with 10 bases lying between them. This CDR3 spans 14 amino acids. This CDR3 is CASSFVGVNYGYTF. As DNA, the CDR3 is TGTGCCAGCAGTTTCGTGGGGGTAAACTATGGCTACACCTTC.